These 17 T cell receptor beta chains share one sample of origin, sequenced in a study of T cells after yellow fever vaccination. TCRdb reprocessed the 5' RACE reads with MiXCR, giving one entry per CDR3 protein. Among 400,000 to 450,000 distinct CDR3 sequences listed, around 20% were seen once. Sequenced here: PBMCs, sampled before the yellow fever booster vaccination. The receptors derive from a man between 18 and 29 years old who received the YFV17D yellow fever vaccine.

This chain links TRBV28 with TRBJ2-7, with TRBD1 identical over 7 bases. The CDR3 is 13 residues long. Germline lookup yields CDR1 MDHEN and CDR2 SYDVKM. Trimming took 5 bases from V and 7 from J; bases not matched to a gene: 8. The CDR3 DNA reads as TGTGCCAGCAGTACCTCGGGACAGCGGGAGCAGTACGTC. It is translated as CASSTSGQREQYV.

V is TRBV7-9 and J is TRBJ2-2, with 9 bases that match TRBD1. J lost 3 bases, V lost 10 bases, and 12 bases had no gene match. Germline V gene sequence: CDR1 SEHNR, CDR2 FQNEAQ (reference sequence). The CDR3 extends over 16 amino acids. In DNA form, the CDR3 reads TGTGCCATTCCAGCTTGGGGACAGGGCGACACCGGGGAGCTGTTTTTT. Translation: CAIPAWGQGDTGELFF.

This clonotype turned up a few times. The rearrangement uses TRBV5-1 and TRBJ2-1; TRBD1 agrees at 10 bases. This CDR3 spans 14 amino acids. Germline V gives CDR1 SGHRS, CDR2 YFSETQ. J was trimmed by 7 bases and V by 1 base; bases with no gene match: 2. Here the CDR3 reads CASSLRQGANEQFF. The CDR3 bases are TGCGCCAGCAGCTTGAGACAGGGGGCTAATGAGCAGTTCTTC.

This clonotype showed up many times. The chain couples TRBV4-3 to TRBJ1-2; 8 bases agree with TRBD1. Trimming took 0 bases from V and 4 from J; bases not matched to a gene: 7. The CDR3 spans 16 residues. Per germline, CDR1 LGHNA and CDR2 YSLEER. The CDR3 DNA sequence: TGCGCCAGCAGCCAAGATCGGGACAGGCAATTCTATGGCTACACCTTC. The encoded protein is CASSQDRDRQFYGYTF.

The chain combines TRBV12-3 or TRBV12-4 with TRBJ2-4; D remains ambiguous. V lost 3 bases and J 0 bases, leaving 12 bases between the germline ends. CDR3 length equals 16 residues. In DNA form, the CDR3 reads TGTGCCAGCAGTTTCAGAGGACCCCGAGCCAAAAACATTCAGTACTTC. This codes for CASSFRGPRAKNIQYF.

This clonotype occurred a few times. The chain uses TRBV7-3 and TRBJ2-3, with D perhaps matching TRBD2 (6 bases). CDR3 length: 16 amino acids. V gave up 0 bases and J gave up 1 base, with 11 bases separating them. The V gene's germline CDR1 is SGHTA and CDR2 FQGTGA. The CDR3 loop reads CASSLTATSGTDTQYF. The CDR3 DNA is TGTGCCAGCAGCTTAACTGCGACTAGTGGCACAGATACGCAGTATTTT.

The genes are TRBV27 and TRBJ2-5; D ambiguous. Trimming stripped 6 bases from V and 5 bases from J, with 10 bases between. The germline CDR1 and CDR2 sequences are MNHEY and SMNVEV (reference sequence). This CDR3 region has 12 residues. This chain's CDR3 is CASRSVEETQYF. The CDR3 region has the DNA TGTGCCAGCAGGTCGGTAGAGGAGACCCAGTACTTC.

The V call is TRBV2, the J call TRBJ1-5; D possibly corresponds to TRBD1 (6 bases). Germline lookup yields CDR1 SNHLY and CDR2 FYNNEI. V lost 5 bases and J 5 bases, leaving 7 bases between the germline ends. The CDR3 length is 12 residues. The DNA of the CDR3 is TGTGCCAGCAGTAAGGGGGATCAGCCCCAGCATTTT. Protein: CASSKGDQPQHF.

V gene TRBV7-6 combines with J gene TRBJ2-3; 8 nucleotides match TRBD2. The V segment lost 5 bases and the J segment 1 base; nucleotides outside the gene matches: 8. There are 16 residues in the CDR3. Germline V gene lookup returns CDR1 SGHVS and CDR2 FNYEAQ. CDR3 residues: CASSPPGGVGTDTQYF. The CDR3 DNA reads TGTGCCAGCAGCCCTCCCGGGGGGGTGGGCACAGATACGCAGTATTTT.

This chain connects TRBV4-1 to TRBJ2-3; 15 bases line up with TRBD2. Germline V gene sequence: CDR1 MGHRA, CDR2 YSYEKL. V lost 1 base, J lost 4 bases, and 3 bases stayed unmatched. The CDR3 has 17 residues. This chain's CDR3 is CASSQGGTSGGSDTQYF. The CDR3 DNA sequence: TGCGCCAGCAGCCAAGGCGGGACTAGCGGGGGGTCAGATACGCAGTATTTT.

The V gene is TRBV28, the J gene TRBJ2-5, with D hard to call. CDR3 length equals 14 residues. V lost 7 bases to trimming and J lost 3 bases, with 15 bases between them. CDR1 and CDR2 (germline): MDHEN, SYDVKM. This CDR3 is CASKPRPSEETQYF. CDR3 coding DNA: TGTGCCAGCAAACCCCGGCCGTCGGAAGAGACCCAGTACTTC.

This clonotype was found a few times. This chain joins TRBV11-3 and TRBJ2-5, with D tentatively TRBD2 (5 bases). The V gene lost 1 base and the J gene lost 4 bases, with 19 bases spanning the gap. The CDR3 spans 17 residues. Germline values: CDR1 SGHNT, CDR2 YENEEA. CDR3 protein: CASSLGVGEGNGETQYF. The CDR3 nucleotides read TGTGCCAGCAGCTTAGGGGTCGGCGAGGGAAATGGAGAGACCCAGTACTTC.

This clonotype was detected only a few times. The chain uses TRBV30 and TRBJ2-3; the match to TRBD2 covers 7 bases. V lost 0 bases to trimming and J lost 2 bases; unmatched junction nucleotides: 5. The germline gives CDR1 GTSNPN, CDR2 SVGIG (reference sequence). CDR3 length: 15 residues. The CDR3 nucleotides are TGTGCCTGGAGTGTGGTTAGCGGGTTCACAGATACGCAGTATTTT. Amino acids: CAWSVVSGFTDTQYF.

CDR3 DNA: TGCGCCACCTCTTGGGGGGGGAGTTACAATGAGCAGTTCTTC. Translation gives CATSWGGSYNEQFF. V gene TRBV10-2 combines with J gene TRBJ2-1; 7 positions agree with TRBD2. This CDR3 has 14 residues. J was trimmed by 4 bases and V by 10 bases; bases with no gene match: 10. CDR1 WSHSY and CDR2 SAAADI come from the germline V gene.

This chain uses TRBV6-2 or TRBV6-3 with TRBJ2-6; the D is unclear. The germline CDR1 and CDR2 sequences are MNHEY and SVGEGT. The V end lost 10 bases, the J end lost 0 bases, and 7 bases lay between the germline ends. The CDR3 length is 13 residues. CDR3 nucleotide sequence: TGTGCCACCACAGTCTCTGGGGCCAACGTCCTGACTTTC. This encodes CATTVSGANVLTF.

V gene TRBV5-1 combines with J gene TRBJ1-2; D is unresolved. Per the germline V gene, CDR1 is SGHRS and CDR2 is YFSETQ. The CDR3 covers 14 residues. The germline V and J ends were trimmed by 0 bases and 5 bases, with 11 bases remaining between them. CDR3 coding DNA: TGCGCCAGCAGCTTGGATACGGAAAGATATGGCTACACCTTC. It encodes CASSLDTERYGYTF.

J is TRBJ1-2 and V is TRBV5-1, with TRBD1 identical over 9 bases. The trim removed 4 bases at V and 7 bases at J, leaving 11 bases unmatched. The CDR3 has 15 amino acids. CDR1 is SGHRS and CDR2 is YFSETQ in the germline V gene. CDR3 bases: TGCGCCAGCAGCACCGGGACAGGGCCTATGTCTGGCTACACCTTC. As protein: CASSTGTGPMSGYTF.